A single sample is the source of the 30 T cell receptor beta chains below, sequenced in a study of blood T cell repertoires in COVID-19. Method: immunoSEQ multiplex PCR; TCRdb's copy keeps in-frame clones and lacks some. The sample has approximately 240,000 clones; about 83% are singletons. The sample comprised peripheral blood. These receptors were taken from a man aged 50 to 59 with acute or convalescent COVID-19.

The rearrangement joins TRBV5-1 to TRBJ2-3; 13 bases are a match to TRBD2. The CDR3 runs 15 residues. Germline CDR1 reads SGHRS; CDR2 reads YFSETQ. With 3 bases clipped from V and 6 bases from J, the junction kept 4 bases outside the gene matches. CDR3 DNA: TGCGCCAGCAGCTCTGGGACTAGCGGGGTGGATACGCAGTATTTT. It codes for CASSSGTSGVDTQYF.

The chain has TRBV10-3 and TRBJ2-3; the match to TRBD2 covers 11 bases. CDR1 and CDR2 (germline): ENHRY, SYGVKD. V shed 7 bases and J 0 bases; nucleotides not matched to a gene: 12. The CDR3 totals 18 residues. In nucleotides, the CDR3 is TGTGCCATCACCGAGTCGGTAGCGGGAGGGCCAAGCACAGATACGCAGTATTTT. Amino acids: CAITESVAGGPSTDTQYF.

The rearrangement uses TRBV10-3 and TRBJ1-1, with no clear D. Trimming removed 2 bases from V and 3 bases from J, with 7 bases in between. This CDR3 spans 13 amino acids. Per germline, CDR1 ENHRY and CDR2 SYGVKD. The CDR3 DNA reads TGTGCCATCAGTGAGGCCGGGGACACTGAAGCTTTCTTT. This sequence encodes CAISEAGDTEAFF.

The chain carries TRBV2 and TRBJ1-5, with 7 nucleotides matching TRBD1. There are 15 residues in the CDR3. With V trimmed by 6 bases and J by 1 base, 6 bases remained unmatched. CDR1 is SNHLY, CDR2 FYNNEI, per germline. CDR3 amino acids: CASRGSGQSNQPQHF. CDR3 nucleotide sequence: TGTGCCAGCAGGGGCTCGGGACAGAGCAATCAGCCCCAGCATTTT. Combining the CDR3 with reference TRBV2 and TRBJ1-5 gives the whole variable domain EPEVTQTPSHQVTQMGQEVILRCVPISNHLYFYWYRQILGQKVEFLVSFYNNEISEKSEIFDDQFSVERPDGSNFTLKIRSTKLEDSAMYFCASRGSGQSNQPQHFGDGTRLSIL.

This clone appeared a single time. J is TRBJ2-3 and V is TRBV7-8; D unresolved. Germline loops: CDR1 SGHVS, CDR2 FQNEAQ. V lost 4 bases and J 0 bases, leaving 17 bases between the germline ends. This CDR3 is 17 amino acids long. CDR3 nucleotide sequence: TGTGCCAGCAGCTCTTCCCCTACCCTTTTAAGCACAGATACGCAGTATTTT. Translating it yields CASSSSPTLLSTDTQYF.

The chain couples TRBV10-2 to TRBJ2-2; 7 positions match TRBD2. V was clipped by 6 bases and J by 2 bases; unmatched bases: 3. CDR1 WSHSY and CDR2 SAAADI come from the germline V gene. The CDR3 is 14 residues long. As DNA, the CDR3 is TGCGCCAGCAGGGGGGGGTTCAACACCGGGGAGCTGTTTTTT. Encoded protein: CASRGGFNTGELFF.

The rearrangement links TRBV10-3 to TRBJ2-7; 12 bases align to TRBD2. This CDR3 comprises 16 residues. Trimming at V came to 3 bases and at J to 0 bases, leaving 3 bases not matched to a gene. Germline V lookup: CDR1 ENHRY, CDR2 SYGVKD. The CDR3 here is CAISDTTSGSSYEQYF. The CDR3, as DNA: TGTGCCATCAGTGACACGACTAGCGGGAGCTCCTACGAGCAGTACTTC.

The genes are TRBV6-5 and TRBJ1-5; D unresolved. CDR3 length equals 13 residues. Germline loops: CDR1 MNHEY, CDR2 SVGAGI. V gave up 6 bases and J gave up 5 bases, with 11 bases separating them. CDR3 coding DNA: TGTGCCAGCAGCGCCTATACGGATCAGCCCCAGCATTTT. It specifies CASSAYTDQPQHF.

V gene TRBV2 combines with J gene TRBJ2-2; TRBD2 agrees at 7 bases. This CDR3 region has 14 residues. V dropped 7 bases and J dropped 6; count of bases not matched to a gene: 8. Germline loops: CDR1 SNHLY, CDR2 FYNNEI. The CDR3 nucleotides read TGTGCCAGCACCCCCGGGGGGACCCCCGGGGAGCTGTTTTTT. Residues: CASTPGGTPGELFF.

The chain combines TRBV7-9 with TRBJ1-5; 9 nucleotides match TRBD1. This CDR3 region has 16 residues. Germline CDR1 is SEHNR and CDR2 is FQNEAQ (reference sequence). Trimming took 5 bases from V and 6 from J; bases not matched to a gene: 11. The CDR3 region is CASSPEGTGSVQPQHF. Here the CDR3 DNA reads TGTGCCAGCAGCCCCGAGGGGACAGGGTCCGTTCAGCCCCAGCATTTT.

V and J are TRBV28 and TRBJ2-2; D might be TRBD1 (5 bases). The V and J ends lost 4 bases and 6 bases respectively, with 12 bases between them. This CDR3 is built from 14 residues. CDR1 and CDR2 (germline): MDHEN, SYDVKM. The CDR3 nucleotides read TGTGCCAGCAGTTACGACAGTTATGCCGGGGAGCTGTTTTTT. Its translation: CASSYDSYAGELFF.

The rearrangement uses TRBV12-5 and TRBJ2-7, with TRBD1 as a possible D gene (6 bases). The CDR3 is 12 amino acids. V was pared by 7 bases and J by 5 bases, with 12 bases between. CDR1 LGHNT and CDR2 FRNRAP come from the germline V gene. The DNA of the CDR3 is TGTGCTAGTGCCCTGAACAGGGACGAGCAGTACTTC. It translates to CASALNRDEQYF.

This clone has just a few counts. The rearrangement joins TRBV15 to TRBJ1-1; D perhaps matches TRBD1 (5 bases). The V end was cut by 5 bases, the J end by 3 bases, with 22 bases between. This CDR3 region has 17 residues. Germline V lookup: CDR1 LNHNV, CDR2 YYDKDF (reference sequence). CDR3 in DNA: TGTGCCACCAGCCAGCTCGTGGTGGGGCGGACGGACACTGAAGCTTTCTTT. Encoded protein: CATSQLVVGRTDTEAFF.

J is TRBJ2-7 and V is TRBV27, with a tentative D call TRBD2 (5 bases). Germline CDR1 reads MNHEY; CDR2 reads SMNVEV (reference sequence). The CDR3 is 14 residues long. Trimming cost V 9 bases and J 0 bases, with 15 bases left between them. CDR3 region: CASRTQDGSYEQYF. The CDR3 nucleotides are TGTGCCAGTAGGACTCAAGACGGCTCCTACGAGCAGTACTTC.

A remark on this clone: Other nucleotide sequences in the sample specify the same CDR3. CDR3 amino acids: CASSPGSSYNEQFF. CDR3 nucleotides: TGTGCCAGCAGCCCGGGGTCGTCCTACAATGAGCAGTTCTTC. The gene calls are TRBV7-6 and TRBJ2-1, with D perhaps matching TRBD2 (5 bases). The V gene's germline CDR1 is SGHVS and CDR2 FNYEAQ. The CDR3 has 14 amino acids. Trimming took 5 bases from V and 1 from J, leaving 9 bases between them.

The chain uses TRBV30 and TRBJ2-1; D is possibly TRBD1 (5 bases). The CDR3 consists of 15 residues. The ends were cut back, 1 base at V and 6 bases at J, with 16 bases in the middle. CDR1 and CDR2 (germline): GTSNPN, SVGIG (reference sequence). The CDR3 DNA sequence: TGTGCCTGGAGTGAGTGGCAGGGCGAAAGCAATGAGCAGTTCTTC. Translating it yields CAWSEWQGESNEQFF.

For the CDR3, the DNA is TGTGCCAGCAGTTACTCGAAACAGGGTAATTCCTACGAGCAGTACTTC. Translated: CASSYSKQGNSYEQYF. The chain has TRBV6-5 and TRBJ2-7; a weak D match, TRBD1 (6 bases). V was trimmed by 0 bases and J by 1 base, leaving 13 bases between them. CDR1 is MNHEY, CDR2 SVGAGI, per germline. The CDR3 has 16 amino acids.

The chain carries TRBV5-1 and TRBJ2-2; 10 bases align to TRBD1. Germline trimming cut 4 bases from V and 4 bases from J; bases unmatched to any gene: 4. Germline CDR1 is SGHRS and CDR2 is YFSETQ. This CDR3 has 15 amino acids. The CDR3 sequence is CASSLRTGGTGELFF. As DNA, the CDR3 is TGCGCCAGCAGCCTGAGGACAGGGGGCACCGGGGAGCTGTTTTTT.

This clone was seen just once. J is TRBJ2-3 and V is TRBV28; maybe TRBD1 (7 bases). V gave up 5 bases and J gave up 1 base, with 13 bases separating them. The CDR3 is 15 amino acids. The V gene's germline CDR1 is MDHEN and CDR2 SYDVKM. CDR3 sequence reads: CASSPGDSGTDTQYF. The CDR3 DNA follows: TGTGCCAGCAGTCCGGGGGACAGTGGCACAGATACGCAGTATTTT.

The gene calls are TRBV5-1 and TRBJ1-6; D remains unclear. CDR1 SGHRS and CDR2 YFSETQ come from the germline V gene. With 5 bases removed from V and 3 bases from J, the gap between germline ends came to 9 bases. CDR3 length: 14 amino acids. DNA of the CDR3: TGCGCCAGCAGTTCTGCGGACTATAATTCACCCCTCCACTTT. It yields the protein CASSSADYNSPLHF.

This chain uses TRBV9 with TRBJ2-1, with 7 nucleotides matching TRBD2. The ends lost 0 bases at V and 0 bases at J; junction bases unmatched: 3. The CDR3 runs to 16 residues. Germline V gene data show CDR1 as SGDLS and CDR2 as YYNGEE. The CDR3 spells CASSVVGGSSYNEQFF. The CDR3 DNA is TGTGCCAGCAGCGTAGTTGGCGGGAGCTCCTACAATGAGCAGTTCTTC.

V is TRBV12-5 and J is TRBJ1-5; D gene uncertain. Germline CDR1 and CDR2: LGHNT and FRNRAP. Trimming shortened V by 4 bases and J by 7 bases, and 14 bases separated the two germline ends. CDR3 length equals 14 residues. CDR3 nucleotides: TGTGCTAGTGGTTACCTCCTGACTGACCAGCCCCAGCATTTT. This codes for CASGYLLTDQPQHF.

This clone was detected a few times. The same CDR3 arises from other DNA sequences in this sample as well. The rearrangement uses TRBV10-3 and TRBJ2-7; no clear D gene. The CDR3 totals 11 residues. V shed 3 bases and J shed 5 bases, with 5 bases lying between them. Germline loops: CDR1 ENHRY, CDR2 SYGVKD. DNA of the CDR3: TGTGCCATCAGTGAAAGCAACGAGCAGTACTTC. It yields the protein CAISESNEQYF.

The chain employs TRBV12-5 and TRBJ2-3, with D perhaps TRBD2 (6 bases). Between the trimmed V and J ends, which lost 7 bases and 2 bases, there was a span of 19 bases. Germline V gene sequence: CDR1 LGHNT, CDR2 FRNRAP. The CDR3 spans 16 residues. CDR3 sequence (DNA): TGTGCTAGTGCTCTCGGAGGGGCCTCCCCCACAGATACGCAGTATTTT. Translating gives CASALGGASPTDTQYF. The variable domain in full, completed from reference TRBV12-5 and TRBJ2-3, reads DARVTQTPRHKVTEMGQEVTMRCQPILGHNTVFWYRQTMMQGLELLAYFRNRAPLDDSGMPKDRFSAEMPDATLATLKIQPSEPRDSAVYFCASALGGASPTDTQYFGPGTRLTVL.

This chain links TRBV3-1 (or the pseudogene TRBV3-2) with TRBJ2-5, with 7 bases fitting TRBD2. CDR1 LGHDT and CDR2 YNNKEL come from the germline V gene (reference sequence). The V and J ends lost 1 base and 5 bases, in that order; junction bases with no gene match: 4. The CDR3 consists of 14 residues. The CDR3 spells CASSQGEGGETQYF. The CDR3 nucleotides are TGTGCCAGCAGCCAAGGGGAGGGTGGGGAGACCCAGTACTTC.

The chain joins TRBV7-6 to TRBJ2-7, with D tentatively TRBD1 (6 bases). Germline CDR1 and CDR2: SGHVS and FNYEAQ. V was pared by 5 bases and J by 3 bases, with 17 bases between. The CDR3 sequence is 15 residues long. CDR3 DNA sequence: TGTGCCAGCAGCCCATCGGACAGCATCTACTACGAGCAGTACTTC. This translates into CASSPSDSIYYEQYF.

This chain links TRBV28 with TRBJ2-1; D unresolved. The V gene lost 7 bases and the J gene lost 1 base, with 11 bases spanning the gap. Germline V lookup: CDR1 MDHEN, CDR2 SYDVKM. This CDR3 contains 14 residues. This CDR3 reads CASTQSVSYNEQFF. The CDR3 DNA reads as TGTGCCAGCACCCAGTCTGTATCCTACAATGAGCAGTTCTTC. Full variable domain (remainder filled in from reference TRBV28 and TRBJ2-1): DVKVTQSSRYLVKRTGEKVFLECVQDMDHENMFWYRQDPGLGLRLIYFSYDVKMKEKGDIPEGYSVSREKKERFSLILESASTNQTSMYLCASTQSVSYNEQFFGPGTRLTVL.

The chain uses TRBV9 and TRBJ2-7; 9 bases are shared with TRBD1. With 0 bases clipped from V and 2 bases from J, the junction kept 6 bases outside the gene matches. CDR1 is SGDLS and CDR2 is YYNGEE in the germline V gene. This CDR3 region has 16 residues. The CDR3 bases are TGTGCCAGCAGCGTAGGGGGTAACAGGGGGCCCTACGAGCAGTACTTC. Its translation: CASSVGGNRGPYEQYF. The full variable domain, rest sourced from reference TRBV9 and TRBJ2-7, is DSGVTQTPKHLITATGQRVTLRCSPRSGDLSVYWYQQSLDQGLQFLIQYYNGEERAKGNILERFSAQQFPDLHSELNLSSLELGDSALYFCASSVGGNRGPYEQYFGPGTRLTVT.

The J gene is TRBJ1-5, the V gene TRBV5-1; D remains unclear. CDR3 length equals 16 residues. The germline V and J ends were trimmed by 4 bases and 1 base, with 15 bases remaining between them. Germline-derived CDR1 and CDR2 are SGHRS and YFSETQ. CDR3 amino acids: CASSPSGSDSNQPQHF. In DNA, the CDR3 is TGCGCCAGCAGCCCAAGTGGAAGCGACAGCAATCAGCCCCAGCATTTT.

V is TRBV4-1 and J is TRBJ2-1, with 9 nucleotides matching TRBD1. This CDR3 region has 16 residues. Germline CDR1 and CDR2: MGHRA and YSYEKL. The junction had 5 bases not matched to a gene; V was cut back by 3 bases and J by 2 bases. The DNA for the CDR3 is TGCGCCAGCAGCCACATGGACAGGGGACCCTACAATGAGCAGTTCTTC. This gives the protein CASSHMDRGPYNEQFF.